This T cell receptor beta chain appears in the sequencing data of a study of T cells in Graves' hyperthyroidism and ophthalmopathy. From RNA transcripts, TCR beta CDR3 regions were amplified. Using the HTBI primer set, a first-round RT-PCR was run on the TCR CDR3. One entry per CDR3 protein results from TCRdb running MiXCR on the multiplex PCR reads. The sample includes hundreds of thousands of distinct CDR3 sequences, approximately 15% of them seen just once. The V end was cut by 4 bases, the J end by 4 bases, with 16 bases between. Germline assignment: CDR1 SGHTA and CDR2 FQGNSA. The CDR3 extends over 15 amino acids. In its sample, this clonotype was seen many times.

This chain uses TRBV7-2 with TRBJ1-1; D ambiguous. This receptor was identified in a woman aged 50 to 65 with Graves' ophthalmopathy. Sequencing was done on a sample of blood. The CDR3 protein is CASSYRNPWITEAFF. The CDR3 DNA follows: TGTGCCAGCAGCTACCGGAACCCCTGGATCACTGAAGCTTTCTTT.